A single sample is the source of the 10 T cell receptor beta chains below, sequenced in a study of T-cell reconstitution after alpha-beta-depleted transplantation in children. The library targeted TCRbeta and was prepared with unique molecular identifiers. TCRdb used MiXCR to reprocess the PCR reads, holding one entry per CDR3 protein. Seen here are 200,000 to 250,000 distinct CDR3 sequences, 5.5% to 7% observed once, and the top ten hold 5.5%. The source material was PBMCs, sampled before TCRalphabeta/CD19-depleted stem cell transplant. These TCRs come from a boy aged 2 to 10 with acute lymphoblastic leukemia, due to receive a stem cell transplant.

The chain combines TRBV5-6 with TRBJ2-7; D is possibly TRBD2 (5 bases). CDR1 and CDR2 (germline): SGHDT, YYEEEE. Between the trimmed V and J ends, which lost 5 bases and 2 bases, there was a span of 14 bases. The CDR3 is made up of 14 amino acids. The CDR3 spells CASSPGLGPYEQYF. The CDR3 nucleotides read TGTGCCAGCAGTCCTGGACTCGGGCCCTACGAGCAGTACTTC.

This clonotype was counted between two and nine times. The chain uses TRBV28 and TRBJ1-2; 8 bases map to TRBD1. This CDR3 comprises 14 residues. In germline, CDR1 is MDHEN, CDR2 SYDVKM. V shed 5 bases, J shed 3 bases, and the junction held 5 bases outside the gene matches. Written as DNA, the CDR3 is TGTGCCAGCAGTGACAGGGGAGGCGACTATGGCTACACCTTC. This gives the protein CASSDRGGDYGYTF.

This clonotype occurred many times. The CDR3 spells CASSSGPETDTQYF. The CDR3 coding sequence is TGCGCCAGCAGTTCAGGACCCGAGACAGATACGCAGTATTTT. The chain links TRBV5-1 to TRBJ2-3; D is uncertain. Trimming left V 5 bases short and J 3 bases short, with 13 bases between. The germline CDR1 and CDR2 sequences are SGHRS and YFSETQ. This CDR3 region has 14 residues.

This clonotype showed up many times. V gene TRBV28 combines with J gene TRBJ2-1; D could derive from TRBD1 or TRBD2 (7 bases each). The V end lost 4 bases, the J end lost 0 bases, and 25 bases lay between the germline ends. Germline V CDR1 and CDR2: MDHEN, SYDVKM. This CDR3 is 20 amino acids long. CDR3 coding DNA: TGTGCCAGCAGTTACCCTGCAGAGGGAGGGACAGAGGGCTCCTACAATGAGCAGTTCTTC. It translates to CASSYPAEGGTEGSYNEQFF.

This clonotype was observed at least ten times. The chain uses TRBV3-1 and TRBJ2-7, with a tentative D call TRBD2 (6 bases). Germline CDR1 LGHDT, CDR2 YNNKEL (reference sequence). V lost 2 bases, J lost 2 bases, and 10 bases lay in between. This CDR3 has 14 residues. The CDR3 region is CASSQFRGTYEQYF. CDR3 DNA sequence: TGTGCCAGCAGCCAATTCCGGGGGACCTACGAGCAGTACTTC.

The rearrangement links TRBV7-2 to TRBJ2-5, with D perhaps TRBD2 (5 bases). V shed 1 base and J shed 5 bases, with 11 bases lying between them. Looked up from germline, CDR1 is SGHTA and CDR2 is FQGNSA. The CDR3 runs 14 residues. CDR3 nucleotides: TGTGCCAGCAGCTTAGGAGGGAAAGGGGAGACCCAGTACTTC. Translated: CASSLGGKGETQYF. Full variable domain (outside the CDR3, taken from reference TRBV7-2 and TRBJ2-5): GAGVSQSPSNKVTEKGKDVELRCDPISGHTALYWYRQSLGQGLEFLIYFQGNSAPDKSGLPSDRFSAERTGGSVSTLTIQRTQQEDSAVYLCASSLGGKGETQYFGPGTRLLVL.

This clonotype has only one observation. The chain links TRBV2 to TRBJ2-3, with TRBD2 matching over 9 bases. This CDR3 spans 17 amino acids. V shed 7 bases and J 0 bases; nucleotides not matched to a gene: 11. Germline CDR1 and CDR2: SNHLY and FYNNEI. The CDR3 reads CASKVFSGGASTDTQYF. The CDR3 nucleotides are TGTGCCAGCAAGGTTTTTAGCGGGGGAGCTAGCACAGATACGCAGTATTTT.

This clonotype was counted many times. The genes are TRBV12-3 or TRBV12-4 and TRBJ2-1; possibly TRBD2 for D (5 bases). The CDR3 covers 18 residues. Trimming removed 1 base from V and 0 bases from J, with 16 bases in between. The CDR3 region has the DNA TGTGCCAGCAGTTTAGTTCCCCCCCATGGGAGCTCCTACAATGAGCAGTTCTTC. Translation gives CASSLVPPHGSSYNEQFF.

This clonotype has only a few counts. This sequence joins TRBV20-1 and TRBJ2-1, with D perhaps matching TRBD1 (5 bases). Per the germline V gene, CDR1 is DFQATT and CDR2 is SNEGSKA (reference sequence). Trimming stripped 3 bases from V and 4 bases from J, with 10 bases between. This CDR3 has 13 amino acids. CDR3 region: CSARKTEYNEQFF. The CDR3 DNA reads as TGCAGTGCTAGGAAGACAGAATACAATGAGCAGTTCTTC.

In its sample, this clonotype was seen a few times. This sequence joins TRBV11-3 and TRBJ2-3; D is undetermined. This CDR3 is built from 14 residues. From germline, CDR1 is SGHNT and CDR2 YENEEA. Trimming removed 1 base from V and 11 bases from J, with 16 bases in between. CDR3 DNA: TGTGCCAGCAGCTTAGTGGCCAGTCCAGAGCTGCAGTATTTT. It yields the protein CASSLVASPELQYF.